This T cell receptor (beta chain) was captured by sequencing in a study of OX40 agonist ivuxolimab in advanced cancers. Study context: In this trial design, patients received ivuxolimab intravenously at 0.01 to 10 mg/kg every 2 weeks. Dose-escalation patients had hepatocellular carcinoma, melanoma, renal cell or head and neck cancer.

Exclusion applied to patients with autoimmune disease history or systemic immunosuppression. Profiled with immunoSEQ multiplex PCR; TCRdb holds only in-frame clones, not every one. The sample lists roughly 100,000 clones, about 85% seen once, with 3.5% to 4% in the top ten. Whole-study findings and limits: CD8+ T cells were the subset that, on average, had more expanded clones than CD4+.

With regard to this clone: Its antigen is not known.

CDR1 SGHDT and CDR2 YYEEEE come from the germline V gene. The V and J ends lost 4 bases and 5 bases, in that order; junction bases with no gene match: 8. This CDR3 has 17 amino acids. The material sequenced was CD4+ or CD8+ T cells sorted from blood, taken in a trial of the OX40 agonist ivuxolimab. The chain has TRBV5-6 and TRBJ2-2, with 13 positions matching TRBD2. This TCR derives from an adult with an advanced solid tumor such as melanoma, head and neck, liver or kidney cancer. CDR3 DNA sequence: TGTGCCAGCAGCCCTCTTGGACTAGCGGGAGATACCGGGGAGCTGTTTTTT. It specifies CASSPLGLAGDTGELFF.